These 12 T cell receptor beta chains were sequenced from one sample in a study of prognosis after radiotherapy for stage I lung cancer. Starting from genomic DNA, TCR beta CDR3 was amplified through two-round multiplex PCR. TRBV and TRBJ genes each had their own specific primers in first-round PCR. In TCRdb, the multiplex PCR reads were re-called with MiXCR into one record per CDR3 protein. The sample includes about 51,000 distinct CDR3 sequences, approximately 30% of them seen just once. Sequenced here: PBMCs, sampled before or after stereotactic body radiation therapy (not recorded which). These TCRs come from a donor older than 45 with non-small cell lung cancer.

This clonotype has a count of ten or more. This chain connects TRBV7-8 to TRBJ1-2, with a weak D call TRBD1 (5 bases). Germline loops: CDR1 SGHVS, CDR2 FQNEAQ. The CDR3 loop spans 13 amino acids. V lost 5 bases and J lost 4, with 11 bases in between. The CDR3 here is CASSGVGGYGYTF. The CDR3 DNA sequence: TGTGCCAGCAGCGGCGTTGGGGGCTATGGCTACACCTTC. The full variable domain, its missing parts supplied by reference TRBV7-8 and TRBJ1-2, is GAGVSQSPRYKVAKRGQDVALRCDPISGHVSLFWYQQALGQGPEFLTYFQNEAQLDKSGLPSDRFFAERPEGSVSTLKIQRTQQEDSAVYLCASSGVGGYGYTFGSGTRLTVV.

This clonotype was counted ten times or more. V is TRBV28 and J is TRBJ1-6, with a possible D match to TRBD1 (6 bases). V shed 6 bases and J shed 0 bases, with 12 bases lying between them. The CDR3 contains 16 residues. The germline gives CDR1 MDHEN, CDR2 SYDVKM. The CDR3, as DNA: TGTGCCAGCAGGGAGGGGGTCGGCTCCTATAATTCACCCCTCCACTTT. Its protein product is CASREGVGSYNSPLHF.

With respect to this clonotype: Germline and junction disagree at one end, which may indicate a read error. The chain has TRBV11-3 and TRBJ2-2; D is possibly TRBD1 or TRBD2 (5 bases each). The CDR3 is made up of 16 amino acids. CDR1 and CDR2 from the germline V gene are SGHNT and YENEEA. CDR3 in amino acids: CASSLSGARATGELSF. CDR3 sequence (DNA): TGTGCCAGCAGCTTGTCCGGGGCCAGAGCCACCGGGGAGCTGTCTTTT.

As for this clonotype: This may stem from a read error, because a much larger clone lies one nucleotide away. The chain recombines TRBV4-2 with TRBJ2-1; D is unclear. Trimming pared 0 bases from V and 5 bases from J, leaving 11 bases between. The CDR3 length is 15 residues. Germline values: CDR1 LGHNA, CDR2 YNFKEQ. CDR3 region: CASSQEEWTNNEQFF. The CDR3, as DNA: TGTGCCAGCAGCCAAGAAGAGTGGACCAACAATGAGCAGTTCTTC.

This clonotype was picked up many times. The rearrangement joins TRBV3-1 to TRBJ1-1; D call uncertain. Trimming pared 1 base from V and 7 bases from J, leaving 13 bases between. This CDR3 has 14 residues. Germline CDR1 is LGHDT and CDR2 is YNNKEL (reference sequence). In nucleotides, the CDR3 is TGTGCCAGCAGCCAAGTTGCCGCTCCAGGTGAAGCTTTCTTT. It encodes CASSQVAAPGEAFF.

Ten or more counts support this clonotype. This rearrangement joins TRBV27 to TRBJ2-7; no clear D. Germline lookup yields CDR1 MNHEY and CDR2 SMNVEV (reference sequence). The germline V and J ends were trimmed by 5 bases and 7 bases, with 15 bases remaining between them. This CDR3 has 13 residues. As DNA, the CDR3 is TGTGCCAGCAGTCCCGGCGGAAATGGAGAGCAGTACTTC. Protein sequence: CASSPGGNGEQYF.

This clonotype was picked up a small number of times. A read error is the likely source, as a far larger clone sits one nucleotide away. The gene calls are TRBV6-2 or TRBV6-3 and TRBJ2-3, with D unclear. Trimming left V 5 bases short and J 10 bases short, with 10 bases between. The length of the CDR3 is 11 residues. Germline V gene data show CDR1 as MNHEY and CDR2 as SVGEGT. CDR3 nucleotide sequence: TGTGCCAGCAGTCATCTTAACGCGCAGTATTTT. Its translation: CASSHLNAQYF.

Ten or more counts support this clonotype. The CDR3 spells CSVEIEPGNEQFF. The CDR3 bases are TGCAGCGTTGAAATCGAGCCCGGAAATGAGCAGTTCTTC. The J gene is TRBJ2-1, the V gene TRBV29-1; D call uncertain. This CDR3 is built from 13 residues. Trimming shortened V by 2 bases and J by 7 bases, and 12 bases separated the two germline ends. Germline V CDR1 and CDR2: SQVTM, ANQGSEA.

In this sample, this clonotype turned up many times. The rearrangement uses TRBV3-1 and TRBJ1-2, with D tentatively TRBD1 (6 bases). CDR3 length: 14 amino acids. Germline CDR1 reads LGHDT; CDR2 reads YNNKEL (reference sequence). With 3 bases removed from V and 8 bases from J, the gap between germline ends came to 16 bases. As DNA, the CDR3 is TGTGCCAGCAGCCATGGACAGATACCGCGAGGCTACACCTTC. This translates into CASSHGQIPRGYTF.

The CDR3 DNA reads as TGTGCCAGCAGTTTAGGCACTAGCGGGGTCAATGAGCAGTTCTTC. As protein: CASSLGTSGVNEQFF. This chain uses TRBV6-2 or TRBV6-3 with TRBJ2-1; 10 nucleotides agree with TRBD2. Germline CDR1 is MNHEY and CDR2 is SVGEGT. V lost 4 bases, J lost 6 bases, and 6 bases stayed unmatched. The CDR3 is 15 residues long.

Comment on this clonotype: A clone one base away is much larger, so this may be a read error. This sequence joins TRBV6-2 or TRBV6-3 and TRBJ2-1, with 8 bases that match TRBD1. Germline trimming cut 5 bases from V and 7 bases from J; bases unmatched to any gene: 10. CDR1 and CDR2 (germline): MNHEY, SVGEGT. The CDR3 runs 15 residues. The CDR3 is CASSLRQGMWNEQFF. CDR3 sequence (DNA): TGTGCCAGCAGTCTTAGACAGGGGATGTGGAATGAGCAGTTCTTC.

Turning to this clonotype: A read error is possible here, since a much larger clone lies one base away. CDR3 protein: CASSLAGVRRETQYF. CDR3 in DNA: TGCGCCAGCAGCTTGGCCGGGGTAAGGAGAGAGACCCAGTACTTC. This chain joins TRBV5-1 and TRBJ2-5; D perhaps matches TRBD2 (5 bases). The CDR3 extends over 15 amino acids. V lost 0 bases and J lost 4, with 13 bases in between. Per germline, CDR1 SGHRS and CDR2 YFSETQ.